These 10 T cell receptor beta chains originate from one sample sequenced in a study of blood T cells in healthy people across ages. It was with a sample-barcoded 5' primer and a J-beta primer mix that a second PCR of about 6 to 12 cycles was run. Each CDR3 protein is one row after TCRdb ran MiXCR on the 5' RACE reads. This repertoire shows about 570,000 distinct CDR3 sequences, roughly 29% found once; its top ten account for approximately 17%. Sequencing was done on a sample of blood. These receptors all stem from a woman in her seventies in good health.

Ten or more counts support this clonotype. The rearrangement joins TRBV2 to TRBJ2-1; D is unresolved. The CDR3 is 15 amino acids. CDR1 and CDR2 from the germline V gene are SNHLY and FYNNEI. The V end was cut by 1 base, the J end by 0 bases, with 7 bases between. Here the CDR3 DNA reads TGTGCCAGCAGTGAAGGCGCGAGCTCCTACAATGAGCAGTTCTTC. It specifies CASSEGASSYNEQFF.

In DNA, the CDR3 is TGTGCCACCAGCAGGGAACTTCAAACCTCTGGGGCCAACGTCCTGACTTTC. Encoded protein: CATSRELQTSGANVLTF. The chain combines TRBV15 with TRBJ2-6; D gene ambiguous. The CDR3 loop spans 17 amino acids. V lost 3 bases and J lost 0, with 12 bases in between. The germline V gene has CDR1 LNHNV and CDR2 YYDKDF (reference sequence).

Turning to this clonotype: At one end the junction does not follow the germline gene, possibly because of a read error. The chain combines TRBV5-1 with TRBJ2-1; a possible D gene is TRBD2 (6 bases). The end of the DNA aligns better with TRBJ2-7, so the J call may be wrong. From germline, CDR1 is SGHRS and CDR2 YFSETQ. This CDR3 spans 14 amino acids. The CDR3 DNA reads as TGCGCCACCAGCATGAGCGGAGGGACCTACGAGCAGTACTTC. As protein: CATSMSGGTYEQYF.

The rearrangement links TRBV7-2 to TRBJ2-2; either TRBD1 or TRBD2 may supply D (5 bases each). V lost 4 bases, J lost 6 bases, and 21 bases lay in between. This CDR3 has 17 amino acids. Germline V gives CDR1 SGHTA, CDR2 FQGNSA. As DNA, the CDR3 is TGTGCCAGCAGCTCAAACCAAAATGCACGGGGACCCGGGGAGCTGTTTTTT. It encodes CASSSNQNARGPGELFF.

V is TRBV19 and J is TRBJ1-4, with D tentatively TRBD1 (5 bases). Deletions cut 5 bases from V and 5 bases from J, with 12 bases between. The CDR3 contains 14 residues. Germline CDR1 LNHDA, CDR2 SQIVND (reference sequence). CDR3 in DNA: TGTGCCAGTAGTCGGGGACGGATAAATGAAAAACTGTTTTTT. Its translation: CASSRGRINEKLFF.

The rearrangement uses TRBV20-1 and TRBJ2-7, with D possibly matching TRBD2 (5 bases). V dropped 4 bases and J dropped 9 bases, with 16 bases sitting between them. CDR3 size: 12 residues. CDR1 and CDR2 from the germline V gene are DFQATT and SNEGSKA (reference sequence). CDR3 nucleotide sequence: TGCAGTGCTAATCGGATTAGTCGGGGGCAGTACTTC. Its protein is CSANRISRGQYF.

This clonotype showed up just a few times. This chain connects TRBV28 to TRBJ2-7; D is perhaps TRBD1 or TRBD2 (5 bases each). The V and J ends lost 6 bases and 5 bases respectively, with 17 bases between them. CDR3 length equals 14 residues. Germline assignment: CDR1 MDHEN and CDR2 SYDVKM. The CDR3 loop reads CASSAAGATDEQYF. The CDR3 nucleotides read TGTGCCAGCAGCGCTGCCGGGGCCACGGACGAGCAGTACTTC. Full variable domain (rest looked up from reference TRBV28 and TRBJ2-7): DVKVTQSSRYLVKRTGEKVFLECVQDMDHENMFWYRQDPGLGLRLIYFSYDVKMKEKGDIPEGYSVSREKKERFSLILESASTNQTSMYLCASSAAGATDEQYFGPGTRLTVT.

This clonotype was observed a handful of times. This chain links TRBV12-3 or TRBV12-4 with TRBJ1-4; TRBD1 aligns across 9 bases. This CDR3 has 15 amino acids. Unmatched junction bases numbered 6, after V lost 3 bases and J lost 7 bases. DNA of the CDR3: TGTGCCAGCAGTTTCACAGGGGGCGCATTTGAAAAACTGTTTTTT. Translation: CASSFTGGAFEKLFF.

This clonotype occurred a few times. The V gene is TRBV2, the J gene TRBJ1-2; D gene unclear. The CDR3 sequence is 14 residues long. V was cut by 2 bases and J by 2 bases, with 9 bases left in between. CDR1 and CDR2 (germline): SNHLY, FYNNEI. The CDR3 sequence: CASSERILNYGYTF. Written as DNA, the CDR3 is TGTGCCAGCAGTGAAAGGATTCTCAACTATGGCTACACCTTC.

This clonotype has a handful of counts. The rearrangement uses TRBV20-1 and TRBJ2-1, with D maybe TRBD1 (7 bases). CDR1 and CDR2 (germline): DFQATT, SNEGSKA (reference sequence). The CDR3 covers 14 residues. Trimming shortened V by 0 bases and J by 5 bases, and 11 bases separated the two germline ends. The chain's CDR3 is CSARDLRGDNEQFF. The CDR3, as DNA: TGCAGTGCTAGAGACCTCAGGGGGGACAATGAGCAGTTCTTC.